This T cell receptor beta chain was recorded in a study of blood T cell repertoires in COVID-19. The overall study: The United States, Italy and Spain were the sources of the acute and convalescent COVID-19 samples. Sample material is recorded as cDNA or gDNA derived from T cells, B-cell-depleted T cells, or PBMCs.

The CDR3 has 14 amino acids. Trimming removed 2 bases from V and 1 base from J, with 9 bases in between. Germline CDR1 SGDLS, CDR2 YYNGEE. Original processing methods: Amplification from reference gene primers served as the basis for estimated nucleated cell counts. The method was immunoSEQ multiplex PCR; TCRdb's version includes in-frame clones alone and lacks a portion of them. The D gene and trimming were derived from the DNA, and the V and J assignments and clone size from that table. The sample has 140,000 to 150,000 clones, around 80% seen once; the top ten hold 13% to 15%. Specimen: peripheral blood. This receptor was obtained from a human donor with acute or convalescent COVID-19. The donor label of this sample is uncertain. The genes are TRBV9 and TRBJ2-5; no reliable D call. CDR3: CASSVGVGQETQYF. The CDR3 nucleotides are TGTGCCAGCAGCGTCGGAGTGGGCCAAGAGACCCAGTACTTC. Complete variable domain (other parts from reference TRBV9 and TRBJ2-5): DSGVTQTPKHLITATGQRVTLRCSPRSGDLSVYWYQQSLDQGLQFLIQYYNGEERAKGNILERFSAQQFPDLHSELNLSSLELGDSALYFCASSVGVGQETQYFGPGTRLLVL.